This TCR beta chain was sequenced in a study of shared clonotypes between healthy human individuals. Germline V CDR1 and CDR2: MGHDK, SYGVNS. CDR3 size: 11 residues. V shed 5 bases and J shed 3 bases, with 2 bases lying between them. Produced via immunoSEQ multiplex PCR; TCRdb's table is partial and in-frame only. The table lists 2 million or so clones, 90% to 95% of them singletons. Specimen: naive CD4+ T cells sorted from blood. Subset given: CD45RA+ positively selected. This sequence originates from a man between 18 and 35 years old in good health. The chain links TRBV25-1 to TRBJ2-1; no definite D call. For the CDR3, the DNA is TGTGCCAGCAGTCACTACAATGAGCAGTTCTTC. Translated, it gives CASSHYNEQFF.